The clone carrying this TCR beta chain was seen many times. Its antigen remains unidentified. This record comes from a study of spatial heterogeneity in lung cancer. Study-level information: Across tumor regions, counts of TCR transcripts showed a strong correlation with a T cell module score derived from matched bulk RNA-seq.

From germline, CDR1 is SGHRS and CDR2 YFSETQ. Trimming stripped 0 bases from V and 2 bases from J, with 5 bases between. The CDR3 is 13 residues long. Points from the study as a whole: Tracking of tumor mutation counts was seen in expanded intratumoral alpha and beta TCR counts.

One entry per CDR3 protein, called by TCRdb with MiXCR from the 5' RACE reads. Altogether fewer than 20,000 distinct CDR3 sequences are present, more than 5.5% being singletons, with the ten largest covering around 3.6%. Time point meaning: sample taken at primary tumor resection. The clonotype originates from a female donor with early-stage non-small cell lung cancer. The sample consisted of lung tumor tissue, taken at surgery. The chain uses TRBV5-1 and TRBJ2-5; no clear D. The CDR3 reads CASSLVGQETQYF. The CDR3 DNA follows: TGCGCCAGCAGCTTGGTTGGGCAAGAGACCCAGTACTTC.